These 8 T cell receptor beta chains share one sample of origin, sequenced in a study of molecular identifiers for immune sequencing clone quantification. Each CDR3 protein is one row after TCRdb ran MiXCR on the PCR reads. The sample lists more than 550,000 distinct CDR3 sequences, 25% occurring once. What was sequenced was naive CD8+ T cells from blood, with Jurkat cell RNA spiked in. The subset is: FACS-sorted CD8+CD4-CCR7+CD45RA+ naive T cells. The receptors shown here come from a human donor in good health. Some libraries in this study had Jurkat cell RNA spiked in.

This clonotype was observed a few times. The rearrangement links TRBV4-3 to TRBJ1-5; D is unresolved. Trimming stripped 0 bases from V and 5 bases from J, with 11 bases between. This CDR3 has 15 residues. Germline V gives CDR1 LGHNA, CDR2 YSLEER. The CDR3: CASSQDLRADQPQHF. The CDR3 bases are TGCGCCAGCAGCCAAGATCTACGGGCAGATCAGCCCCAGCATTTT.

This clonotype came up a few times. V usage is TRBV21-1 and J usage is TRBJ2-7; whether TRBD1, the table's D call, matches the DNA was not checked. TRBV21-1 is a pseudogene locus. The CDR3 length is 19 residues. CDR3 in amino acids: CASSKAKGARDRDSYEQYF. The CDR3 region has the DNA TGTGCCAGCAGCAAAGCTAAAGGTGCCCGGGACAGGGACTCCTACGAGCAGTACTTC.

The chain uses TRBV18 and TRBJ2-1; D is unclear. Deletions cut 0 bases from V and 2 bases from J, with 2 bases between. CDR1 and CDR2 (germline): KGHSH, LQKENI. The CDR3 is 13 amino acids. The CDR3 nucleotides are TGTGCCAGCTCACCACCGGCCTACAATGAGCAGTTCTTC. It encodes CASSPPAYNEQFF.

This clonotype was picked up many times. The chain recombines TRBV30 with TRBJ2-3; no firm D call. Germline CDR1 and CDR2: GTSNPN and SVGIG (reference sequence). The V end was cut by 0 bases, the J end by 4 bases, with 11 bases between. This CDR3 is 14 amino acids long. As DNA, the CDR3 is TGTGCCTGGAGTGTAGAATCAGGAGCAGATACGCAGTATTTT. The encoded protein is CAWSVESGADTQYF.

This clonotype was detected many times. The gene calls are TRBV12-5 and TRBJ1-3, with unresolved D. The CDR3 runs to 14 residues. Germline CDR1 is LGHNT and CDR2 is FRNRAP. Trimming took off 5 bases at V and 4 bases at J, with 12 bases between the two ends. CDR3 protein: CASGDLLAGNTIYF. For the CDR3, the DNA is TGTGCTAGTGGTGATCTATTGGCGGGAAACACCATATATTTT. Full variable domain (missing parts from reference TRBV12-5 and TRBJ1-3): DARVTQTPRHKVTEMGQEVTMRCQPILGHNTVFWYRQTMMQGLELLAYFRNRAPLDDSGMPKDRFSAEMPDATLATLKIQPSEPRDSAVYFCASGDLLAGNTIYFGEGSWLTVV.

The DNA for the CDR3 is TGTGCCAGCAGCTTAGGACAAGGGGGGAAGAACACTGAAGCTTTCTTT. Translating gives CASSLGQGGKNTEAFF. The V call is TRBV7-9, the J call TRBJ1-1, with D perhaps TRBD1 (6 bases). CDR3 size: 16 residues. The germline V and J ends were trimmed by 1 base and 1 base, with 13 bases remaining between them. Germline-derived CDR1 and CDR2 are SEHNR and FQNEAQ (reference sequence).

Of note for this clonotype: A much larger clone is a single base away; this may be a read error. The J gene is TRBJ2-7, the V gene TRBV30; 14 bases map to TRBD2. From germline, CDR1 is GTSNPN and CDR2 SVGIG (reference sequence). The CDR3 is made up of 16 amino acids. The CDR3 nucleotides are TGTGCCTGGAGGGGACTAGCGGGGGCCGCGACCTACGAGAAGTACTTC. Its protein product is CAWRGLAGAATYEKYF.

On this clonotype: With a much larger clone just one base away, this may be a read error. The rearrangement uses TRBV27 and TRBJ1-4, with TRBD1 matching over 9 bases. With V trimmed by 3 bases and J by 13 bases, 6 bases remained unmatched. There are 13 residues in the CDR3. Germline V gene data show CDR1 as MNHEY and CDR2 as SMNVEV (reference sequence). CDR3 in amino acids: CASSFGQGQILFF. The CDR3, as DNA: TGTGCCAGCAGTTTTGGACAGGGGCAAATACTGTTTTTT. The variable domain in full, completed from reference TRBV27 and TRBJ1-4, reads EAQVTQNPRYLITVTGKKLTVTCSQNMNHEYMSWYRQDPGLGLRQIYYSMNVEVTDKGDVPEGYKVSRKEKRNFPLILESPSPNQTSLYFCASSFGQGQILFFGSGTQLSVL.